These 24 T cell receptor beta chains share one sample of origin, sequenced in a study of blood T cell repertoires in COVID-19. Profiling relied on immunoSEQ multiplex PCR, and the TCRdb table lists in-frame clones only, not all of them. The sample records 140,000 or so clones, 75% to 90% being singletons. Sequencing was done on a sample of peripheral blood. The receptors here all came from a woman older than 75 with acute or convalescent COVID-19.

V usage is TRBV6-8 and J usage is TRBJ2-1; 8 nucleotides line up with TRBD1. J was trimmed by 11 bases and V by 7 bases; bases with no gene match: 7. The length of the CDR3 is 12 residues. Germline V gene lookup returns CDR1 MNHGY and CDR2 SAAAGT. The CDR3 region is CASTPTGAKQFF. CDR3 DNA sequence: TGTGCCAGCACCCCGACAGGGGCCAAGCAGTTCTTC.

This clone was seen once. CDR3 loop: CASSLANYGYTF. The CDR3 region has the DNA TGTGCCAGCAGCCTAGCTAACTATGGCTACACCTTC. This chain connects TRBV5-6 to TRBJ1-2, with D uncertain. This CDR3 is built from 12 residues. From germline, CDR1 is SGHDT and CDR2 YYEEEE. Trimming cost V 4 bases and J 0 bases, with 4 bases left between them.

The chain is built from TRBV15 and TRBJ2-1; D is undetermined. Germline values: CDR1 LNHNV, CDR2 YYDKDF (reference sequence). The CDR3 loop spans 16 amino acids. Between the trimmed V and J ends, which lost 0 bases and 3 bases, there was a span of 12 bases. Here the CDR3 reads CATSRDPQVSYNEQFF. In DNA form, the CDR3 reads TGTGCCACCAGCAGAGATCCTCAGGTCAGCTACAATGAGCAGTTCTTC.

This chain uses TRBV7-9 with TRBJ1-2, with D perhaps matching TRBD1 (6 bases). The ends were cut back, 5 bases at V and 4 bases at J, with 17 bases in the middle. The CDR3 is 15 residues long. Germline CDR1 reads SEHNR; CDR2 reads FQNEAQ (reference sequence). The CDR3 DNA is TGTGCCAGCAGCCCCGTAGACACAGGGATCTATGGCTACACCTTC. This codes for CASSPVDTGIYGYTF.

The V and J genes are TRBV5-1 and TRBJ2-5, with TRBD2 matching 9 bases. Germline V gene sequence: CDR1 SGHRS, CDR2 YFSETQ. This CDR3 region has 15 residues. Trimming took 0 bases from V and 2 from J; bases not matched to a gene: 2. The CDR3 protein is CASSLDAGGQETQYF. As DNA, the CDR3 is TGCGCCAGCAGCTTGGATGCGGGGGGGCAAGAGACCCAGTACTTC.

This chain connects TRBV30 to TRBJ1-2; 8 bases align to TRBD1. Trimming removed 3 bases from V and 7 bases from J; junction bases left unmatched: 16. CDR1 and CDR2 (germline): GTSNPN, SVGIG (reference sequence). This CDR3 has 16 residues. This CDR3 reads CAWSVPRRDRTSGYTF. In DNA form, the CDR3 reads TGTGCCTGGAGCGTCCCTCGCCGGGACAGGACGTCTGGCTACACCTTC.

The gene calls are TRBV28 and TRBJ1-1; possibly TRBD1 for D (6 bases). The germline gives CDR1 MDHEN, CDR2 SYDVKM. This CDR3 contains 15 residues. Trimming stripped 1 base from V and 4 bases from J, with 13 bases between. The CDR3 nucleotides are TGTGCCAGCAGTTTATCATGGGGGCCGAGCACTGAAGCTTTCTTT. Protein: CASSLSWGPSTEAFF.

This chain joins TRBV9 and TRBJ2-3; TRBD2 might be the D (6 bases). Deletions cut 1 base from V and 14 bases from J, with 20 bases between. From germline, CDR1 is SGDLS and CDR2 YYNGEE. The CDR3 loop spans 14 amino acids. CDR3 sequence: CASSVWGDQTAPYF. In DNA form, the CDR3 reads TGTGCCAGCAGCGTATGGGGGGACCAAACCGCCCCGTATTTT.

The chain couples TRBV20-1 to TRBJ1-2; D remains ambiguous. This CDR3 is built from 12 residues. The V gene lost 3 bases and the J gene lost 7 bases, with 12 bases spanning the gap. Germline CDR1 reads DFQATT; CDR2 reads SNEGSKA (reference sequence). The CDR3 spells CSASQGRAGYTF. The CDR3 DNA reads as TGCAGTGCTAGTCAAGGGAGGGCTGGCTACACCTTC.

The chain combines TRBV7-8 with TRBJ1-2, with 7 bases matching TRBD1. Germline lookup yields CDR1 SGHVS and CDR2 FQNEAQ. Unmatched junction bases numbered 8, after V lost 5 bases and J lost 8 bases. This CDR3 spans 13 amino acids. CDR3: CASSLTGSDGYTF. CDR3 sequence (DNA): TGTGCCAGCAGCCTGACAGGGTCGGACGGCTACACCTTC.

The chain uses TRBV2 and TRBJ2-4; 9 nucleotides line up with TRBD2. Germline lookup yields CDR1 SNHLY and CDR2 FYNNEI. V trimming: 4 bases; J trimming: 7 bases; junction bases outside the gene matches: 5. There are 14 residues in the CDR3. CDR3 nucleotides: TGTGCCAGCAGTGTTGCGGGGGGGCGGAACATTCAGTACTTC. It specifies CASSVAGGRNIQYF.

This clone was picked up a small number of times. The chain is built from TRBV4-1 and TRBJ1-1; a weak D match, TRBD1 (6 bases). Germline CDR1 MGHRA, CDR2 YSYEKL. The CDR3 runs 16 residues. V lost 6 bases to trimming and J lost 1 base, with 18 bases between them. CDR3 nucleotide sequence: TGCGCCAGCAGGCGTTCCCCGGCACAGGGGAACACTGAAGCTTTCTTT. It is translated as CASRRSPAQGNTEAFF.

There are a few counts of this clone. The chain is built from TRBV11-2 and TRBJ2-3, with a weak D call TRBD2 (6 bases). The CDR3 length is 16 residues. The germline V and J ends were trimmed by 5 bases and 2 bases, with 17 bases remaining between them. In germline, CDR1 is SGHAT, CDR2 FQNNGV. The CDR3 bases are TGTGCCAGCAGCCAGTTGGGGGAGGAGATCACAGATACGCAGTATTTT. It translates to CASSQLGEEITDTQYF. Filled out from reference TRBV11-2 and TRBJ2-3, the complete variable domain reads EAGVAQSPRYKIIEKRQSVAFWCNPISGHATLYWYQQILGQGPKLLIQFQNNGVVDDSQLPKDRFSAERLKGVDSTLKIQPAKLEDSAVYLCASSQLGEEITDTQYFGPGTRLTVL.

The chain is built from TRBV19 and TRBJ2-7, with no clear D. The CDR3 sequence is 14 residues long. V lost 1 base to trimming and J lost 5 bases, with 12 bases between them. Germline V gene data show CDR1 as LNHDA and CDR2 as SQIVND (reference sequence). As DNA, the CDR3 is TGTGCCAGTAGTATAGCGGTTAAGTTCAACGAGCAGTACTTC. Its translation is CASSIAVKFNEQYF.

As DNA, the CDR3 is TGTGCCAGTAGTATGGTCAGGGGCGAAAAACTGTTTTTT. It translates to CASSMVRGEKLFF. This chain joins TRBV19 and TRBJ1-4; D is possibly TRBD1 (6 bases). Germline CDR1 and CDR2: LNHDA and SQIVND (reference sequence). The ends were cut back, 3 bases at V and 8 bases at J, with 10 bases in the middle. The CDR3 runs to 13 residues.

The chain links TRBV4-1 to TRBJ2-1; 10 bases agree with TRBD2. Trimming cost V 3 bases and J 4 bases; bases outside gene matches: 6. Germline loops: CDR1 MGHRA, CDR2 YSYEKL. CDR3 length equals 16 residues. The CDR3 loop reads CASSHRTSGGYNEQFF. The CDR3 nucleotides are TGCGCCAGCAGCCATAGGACTAGCGGAGGTTACAATGAGCAGTTCTTC.

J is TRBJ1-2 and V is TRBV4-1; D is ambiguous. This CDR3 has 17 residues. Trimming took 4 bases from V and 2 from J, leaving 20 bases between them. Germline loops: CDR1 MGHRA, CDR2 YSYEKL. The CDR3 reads CASSLYPDSPGNYGYTF. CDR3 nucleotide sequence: TGCGCCAGCAGCCTTTACCCGGACTCACCCGGCAACTATGGCTACACCTTC.

The CDR3 spells CASSPFRSSGDRLYGYTF. As DNA, the CDR3 is TGTGCCAGCTCACCATTCAGGTCATCAGGGGACAGACTATATGGCTACACCTTC. The rearrangement links TRBV18 to TRBJ1-2; 7 bases are a match to TRBD1. The germline gives CDR1 KGHSH, CDR2 LQKENI. Trimming took 2 bases from V and 5 from J; bases not matched to a gene: 17. The CDR3 is 18 amino acids.

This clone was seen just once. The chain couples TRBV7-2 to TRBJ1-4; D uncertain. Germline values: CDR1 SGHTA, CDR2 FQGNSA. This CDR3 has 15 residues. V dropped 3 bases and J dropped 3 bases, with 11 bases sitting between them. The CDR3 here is CASSLGAGSNEKLFF. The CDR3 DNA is TGTGCCAGCAGCTTGGGAGCAGGCTCTAATGAAAAACTGTTTTTT.

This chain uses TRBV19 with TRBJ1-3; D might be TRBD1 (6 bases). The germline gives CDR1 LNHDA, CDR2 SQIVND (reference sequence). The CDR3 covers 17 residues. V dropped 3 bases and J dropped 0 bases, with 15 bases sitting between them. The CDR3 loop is CASSMIAGALSGNTIYF. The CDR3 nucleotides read TGTGCCAGTAGTATGATTGCAGGGGCGCTCTCTGGAAACACCATATATTTT.

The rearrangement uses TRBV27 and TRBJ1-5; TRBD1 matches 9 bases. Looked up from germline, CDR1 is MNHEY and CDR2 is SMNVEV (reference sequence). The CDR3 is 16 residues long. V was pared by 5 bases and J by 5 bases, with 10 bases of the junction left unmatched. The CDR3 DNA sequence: TGTGCCAGCAGTCCCCTCAACAGGGGGCGCGATCAGCCCCAGCATTTT. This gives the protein CASSPLNRGRDQPQHF.

CDR3 region: CASSSRWSSGNTIYF. Written as DNA, the CDR3 is TGCGCCAGCAGCTCCCGATGGAGCTCTGGAAACACCATATATTTT. The chain has TRBV5-1 and TRBJ1-3; D is unclear. The germline V gene encodes CDR1 SGHRS and CDR2 YFSETQ. This CDR3 contains 15 residues. The V end was cut by 3 bases, the J end by 0 bases, with 10 bases between.

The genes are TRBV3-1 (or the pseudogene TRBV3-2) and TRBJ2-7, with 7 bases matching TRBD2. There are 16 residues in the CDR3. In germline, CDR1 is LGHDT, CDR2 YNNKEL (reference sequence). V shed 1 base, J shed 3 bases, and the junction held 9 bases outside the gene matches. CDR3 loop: CASSQVGGVPLYEQYF. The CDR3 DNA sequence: TGTGCCAGCAGCCAAGTTGGGGGGGTCCCCCTCTACGAGCAGTACTTC.

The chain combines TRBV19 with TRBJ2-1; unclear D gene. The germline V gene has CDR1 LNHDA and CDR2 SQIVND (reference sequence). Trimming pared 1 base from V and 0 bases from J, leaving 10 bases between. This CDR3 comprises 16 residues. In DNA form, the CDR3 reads TGTGCCAGTAGTATAGGTCTAGTCGACTCCTACAATGAGCAGTTCTTC. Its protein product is CASSIGLVDSYNEQFF.